These T cell receptor beta chains were read from a single sample in a study of CD8 T cells in Susac syndrome. TCRdb fed the immunoSEQ multiplex PCR reads into MiXCR, producing one record per CDR3 protein. The data show approximately 220,000 distinct CDR3 sequences, 92% seen once. What was sequenced was CD8+ T cells from PBMCs. The receptors were sampled from a human donor with multiple sclerosis. The CDR3 runs from the conserved cysteine through the conserved F or W. Fields, in order: clone size, D gene, V gene, J gene, CDR3 DNA, CDR3 protein. D genes are given only for firm matches. Expanded clones are given a class, and other clones once, few, many or no size at all.

clone_size: NA; d_call: TRBD1; v_call: TRBV12-5; j_call: TRBJ1-5; cdr3_nt: TGTGCTAGTGGTCAACCGGGACAGGGGTATAGCAATCAGCCCCAGCATTTT; cdr3_aa: CASGQPGQGYSNQPQHF
clone_size: NA; d_call: TRBD1; v_call: TRBV30; j_call: TRBJ1-1; cdr3_nt: TGTGCCTGGAGCGACAGGGGGAATGAAGCTTTCTTT; cdr3_aa: CAWSDRGNEAFF
clone_size: NA; d_call: TRBD2; v_call: TRBV12-3/TRBV12-4; j_call: TRBJ2-3; cdr3_nt: TGTGCCAGCAGTCCCCTAGCGGGAGGCGCAGATACGCAGTATTTT; cdr3_aa: CASSPLAGGADTQYF
clone_size: NA; d_call: TRBD1; v_call: TRBV10-1; j_call: TRBJ2-7; cdr3_nt: TGCGCCAGCAGTGAGCGGGGACAGGGGGCGTGCGAGCAGTACTTC; cdr3_aa: CASSERGQGACEQYF
clone_size: NA; d_call: TRBD2; v_call: TRBV4-1; j_call: TRBJ2-7; cdr3_nt: TGCGCCAGCAGCCAAGATCCGGGGGGCTACGAGCAGTACTTC; cdr3_aa: CASSQDPGGYEQYF
clone_size: once; d_call: NA; v_call: TRBV7-6; j_call: TRBJ2-3; cdr3_nt: TGTGCCAGCAGCCCGGATGGTTTGGGCGCAGATACGCAGTATTTT; cdr3_aa: CASSPDGLGADTQYF
clone_size: NA; d_call: NA; v_call: TRBV7-9; j_call: TRBJ1-2; cdr3_nt: TGTGCCAGCAGCTTAGCGGACAGAAGGGATGGCTACACCTTC; cdr3_aa: CASSLADRRDGYTF
clone_size: NA; d_call: TRBD2; v_call: TRBV30; j_call: TRBJ2-5; cdr3_nt: TGTGCCTGGAGTGCCGGACTAGCGGGGGGGGAGACCCAGTACTTC; cdr3_aa: CAWSAGLAGGETQYF
clone_size: NA; d_call: NA; v_call: TRBV4-2; j_call: TRBJ2-3; cdr3_nt: TGTGCCAGCAGCCAGTCGACAGGACCAGATACGCAGTATTTT; cdr3_aa: CASSQSTGPDTQYF
clone_size: NA; d_call: NA; v_call: TRBV12-3/TRBV12-4; j_call: TRBJ2-2; cdr3_nt: TGTGCCAGCAGGTACACCGGGGAGCTGTTTTTT; cdr3_aa: CASRYTGELFF
clone_size: NA; d_call: NA; v_call: TRBV13; j_call: TRBJ2-2; cdr3_nt: TGTGCCAGCAGCTTAGGTTACTTGACTGAGAACACCGGGGAGCTGTTTTTT; cdr3_aa: CASSLGYLTENTGELFF
clone_size: NA; d_call: NA; v_call: TRBV12-3/TRBV12-4; j_call: TRBJ2-3; cdr3_nt: TGTGCCAGCAGTTTATCATTGAGTAACACAGATACGCAGTATTTT; cdr3_aa: CASSLSLSNTDTQYF
clone_size: NA; d_call: NA; v_call: TRBV12-3/TRBV12-4; j_call: TRBJ2-7; cdr3_nt: TGTGCCAGCAGTCTGAACCAGGGCTCGTCCGAGCAGTACTTC; cdr3_aa: CASSLNQGSSEQYF
clone_size: NA; d_call: TRBD1; v_call: TRBV9; j_call: TRBJ1-1; cdr3_nt: TGTGCCAGCAGCCCGGGAGGGGGCATTACTGAAGCTTTCTTT; cdr3_aa: CASSPGGGITEAFF
clone_size: NA; d_call: NA; v_call: TRBV21-1; j_call: TRBJ2-3; cdr3_nt: TGTGCCAGCAGGGAGACTAGGACAGATACGCAGTATTTT; cdr3_aa: CASRETRTDTQYF
clone_size: NA; d_call: NA; v_call: TRBV4-1; j_call: TRBJ2-1; cdr3_nt: TGCGCCAGCAGCCAAGATTGGTTGGAGACGACCTACAATGAGCAGTTCTTC; cdr3_aa: CASSQDWLETTYNEQFF
clone_size: NA; d_call: TRBD1; v_call: TRBV9; j_call: TRBJ1-3; cdr3_nt: TGTGCCAGCAGCCGAGGGGGCGCGTCTGGAAACACCATATATTTT; cdr3_aa: CASSRGGASGNTIYF
clone_size: NA; d_call: TRBD1; v_call: TRBV7-2; j_call: TRBJ1-1; cdr3_nt: TGTGCCAGCAGCTTGACCAGGGGGTTGAACACTGAAGCTTTCTTT; cdr3_aa: CASSLTRGLNTEAFF
clone_size: NA; d_call: TRBD2; v_call: TRBV6-2/TRBV6-3; j_call: TRBJ2-1; cdr3_nt: TGTGCCAGCAGTTACTCGGGGACTAGTGTAGAGCAGTTCTTC; cdr3_aa: CASSYSGTSVEQFF